The 3 T cell receptor beta chains given below trace back to one sample, sequenced in a study of response to subunit inactivated influenza vaccine. TCRdb analysed the RT-PCR reads with MiXCR anew, one entry per CDR3 protein. The sample consists of 500,000 or so distinct CDR3 sequences, about 10% of them appearing once. The sample here was PBMCs from blood, taken about 40 days after vaccination. These receptors were collected from a man aged 50 to 59 who received an inactivated influenza vaccine.

This clonotype occurred many times. V gene TRBV29-1 combines with J gene TRBJ2-3; possible D gene TRBD2, 6 bases. V gave up 2 bases and J gave up 2 bases, with 8 bases separating them. Germline CDR1 and CDR2: SQVTM and ANQGSEA. The CDR3 sequence is 13 residues long. The CDR3 is CSVEQGLTDTQYF. The CDR3 nucleotides read TGCAGCGTTGAACAGGGACTCACAGATACGCAGTATTTT.

V is TRBV18 and J is TRBJ1-1; D is unresolved. V lost 2 bases and J lost 0, with 4 bases in between. There are 13 residues in the CDR3. CDR1 is KGHSH, CDR2 LQKENI, per germline. Here the CDR3 DNA reads TGTGCCAGCTCACCAGAAATGAACACTGAAGCTTTCTTT. This codes for CASSPEMNTEAFF.

This clonotype has only one observation. The chain couples TRBV6-1 to TRBJ2-7, with 8 bases lining up with TRBD1. The CDR3 loop spans 14 amino acids. Per germline, CDR1 MNHNS and CDR2 SASEGT. V lost 7 bases and J lost 5; bases outside the gene matches: 10. The CDR3 DNA follows: TGTGCCAGCATGGGCAGGGGGCTCGGGGACGAGCAGTACTTC. Its translation: CASMGRGLGDEQYF.